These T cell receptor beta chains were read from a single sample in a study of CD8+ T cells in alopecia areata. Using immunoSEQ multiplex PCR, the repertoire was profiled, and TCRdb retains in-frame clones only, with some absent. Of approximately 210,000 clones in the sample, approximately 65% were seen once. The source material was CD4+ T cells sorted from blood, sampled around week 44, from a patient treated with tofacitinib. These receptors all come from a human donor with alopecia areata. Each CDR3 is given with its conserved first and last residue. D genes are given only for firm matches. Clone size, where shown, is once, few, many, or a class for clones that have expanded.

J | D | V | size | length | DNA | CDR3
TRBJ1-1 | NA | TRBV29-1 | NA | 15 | TGCAGCGTTGAAGAATATGGGCAGGGATTCACTGAAGCTTTCTTT | CSVEEYGQGFTEAFF
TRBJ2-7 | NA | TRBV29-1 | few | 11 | TGCAGCGTTGCGCGGGCGGGGGAGCAGTACTTC | CSVARAGEQYF
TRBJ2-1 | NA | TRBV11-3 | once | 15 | TGTGCCAGCAGCGTTAGGGACGGCACCTACAATGAGCAGTTCTTC | CASSVRDGTYNEQFF
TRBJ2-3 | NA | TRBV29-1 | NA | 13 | TGCAGCGTTAGAGGCAGAAGCACAGATACGCAGTATTTT | CSVRGRSTDTQYF
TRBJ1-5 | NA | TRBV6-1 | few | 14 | TGTGCCAGCAGTGAACAACAGAGGGGTCAGCCCCAGCATTTT | CASSEQQRGQPQHF
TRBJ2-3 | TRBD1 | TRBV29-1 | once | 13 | TGCAGCGTAGGACAGGTTGCTACAGATACGCAGTATTTT | CSVGQVATDTQYF
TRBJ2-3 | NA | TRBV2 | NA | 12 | TGTGCCAGCAATAGGGGAGCAGATACGCAGTATTTT | CASNRGADTQYF
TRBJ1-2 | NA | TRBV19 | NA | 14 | TGTGCCAGTAGTATACAGGGAGTGAACTATGGCTACACCTTC | CASSIQGVNYGYTF
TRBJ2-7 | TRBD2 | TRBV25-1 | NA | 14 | TGTGCCAGCAGTGAAGGGGGGGTCTCCTACGAGCAGTACTTC | CASSEGGVSYEQYF
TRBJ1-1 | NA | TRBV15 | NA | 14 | TGTGCCACCAGCAGAGTGACTGTGAACACTGAAGCTTTCTTT | CATSRVTVNTEAFF
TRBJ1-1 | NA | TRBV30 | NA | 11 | TGTGCCTGGGGTAGGCAGGACGAAGCTTTCTTT | CAWGRQDEAFF
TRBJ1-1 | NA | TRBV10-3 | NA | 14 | TGTGCCATGCAACGGGACACAATGAACACTGAAGCTTTCTTT | CAMQRDTMNTEAFF
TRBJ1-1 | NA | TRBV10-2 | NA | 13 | TGCGCCAGCAGTGAGTGGGCAAACACTGAAGCTTTCTTT | CASSEWANTEAFF
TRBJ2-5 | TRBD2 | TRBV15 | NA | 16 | TGTGCCACCAGCCCAGGGGATAGCGGGGTGCAAGAGACCCAGTACTTC | CATSPGDSGVQETQYF
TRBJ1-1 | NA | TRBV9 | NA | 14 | TGTGCCAGCAGCTACGAAACAACAGGGAAATCAGCTTTCTTT | CASSYETTGKSAFF
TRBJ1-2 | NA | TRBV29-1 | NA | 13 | TGCAGCGTCTGGACAGCTTCAGGGTATGGCTACACCTTC | CSVWTASGYGYTF
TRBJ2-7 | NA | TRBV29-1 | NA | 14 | TGCAGCGTTGCAGAGGCGGGTGGGGGGTACGAGCAGTACTTC | CSVAEAGGGYEQYF
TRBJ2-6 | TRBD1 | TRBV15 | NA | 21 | TGTGCCACCAGCAGACTGAAATCCGGGACAGGGATCAACTCTGGGGCCAACGTCCTGACTTTC | CATSRLKSGTGINSGANVLTF
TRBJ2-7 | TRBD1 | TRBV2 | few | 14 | TGTGCCAGCAGGCGGACAGGGGGAACCTACGAGCAGTACTTC | CASRRTGGTYEQYF
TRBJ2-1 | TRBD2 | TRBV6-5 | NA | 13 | TGTGCCAGCAAGATAGCGGGAGGCAATGAGCAGTTCTTC | CASKIAGGNEQFF
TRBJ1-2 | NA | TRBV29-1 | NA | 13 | TGCAGCGTTGTACAGGGAGGGAACTATGGCTACACCTTC | CSVVQGGNYGYTF
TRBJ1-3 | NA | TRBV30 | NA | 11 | TGTGCCTGGAGCGCTGGAAACACCATATATTTT | CAWSAGNTIYF
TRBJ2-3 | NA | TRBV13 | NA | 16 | TGTGCCAGCAGCCAAAGGTGGGGCAGGCAGACAGATACGCAGTATTTT | CASSQRWGRQTDTQYF
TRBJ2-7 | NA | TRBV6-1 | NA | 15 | TGTGCCAGCAGTCAAAGCGAAGGGTCAGGTTACGAGCAGTACTTC | CASSQSEGSGYEQYF
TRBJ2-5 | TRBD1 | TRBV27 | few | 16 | TGTGCCAGCAGACCTTTTTGGGACAGGGGGAGTTGGGCCCAGTACTTC | CASRPFWDRGSWAQYF
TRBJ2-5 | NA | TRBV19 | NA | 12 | TGTGCCTCAGCCCAGGGACAAGAGACCCAGTACTTC | CASAQGQETQYF
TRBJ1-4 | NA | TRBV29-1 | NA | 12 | TGCAGCGTTGGAATGAACAGGGAAAAACTGTTTTTT | CSVGMNREKLFF
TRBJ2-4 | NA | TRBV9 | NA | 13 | TGTGCCAGCAGTCTCCCGGGACTCAACATTCAGTACTTC | CASSLPGLNIQYF
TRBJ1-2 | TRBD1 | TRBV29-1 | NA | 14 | TGCAGCGTTGAACCAGGACAGGGGGCGAATGGCTACACCTTC | CSVEPGQGANGYTF
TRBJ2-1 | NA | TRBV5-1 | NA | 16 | TGCGCCAGCAGCGTTACCCCAGCGAGGAAGGGGGATGAGCAGTTCTTC | CASSVTPARKGDEQFF
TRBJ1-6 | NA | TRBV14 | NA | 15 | TGTGCCAGCAGCCCCACCCGCGGAGATAATTCACCCCTCCACTTT | CASSPTRGDNSPLHF
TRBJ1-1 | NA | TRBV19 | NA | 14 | TGTGCCAGTAGTCCTCGGGGGGGGAACACTGAAGCTTTCTTT | CASSPRGGNTEAFF
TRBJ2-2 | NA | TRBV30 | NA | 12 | TGTGCCTGGACAGGCCAGGGCGGGGAGCTGTTTTTT | CAWTGQGGELFF
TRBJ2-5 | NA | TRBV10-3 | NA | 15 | TGCGCCATCAGCCCCGGACAAGGCCGGCGAGAGACCCAGTACTTC | CAISPGQGRRETQYF
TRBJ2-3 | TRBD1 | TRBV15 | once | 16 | TGTGCCACCAGCATCGGGACAGGCCGTAATCCAGATACGCAGTATTTT | CATSIGTGRNPDTQYF
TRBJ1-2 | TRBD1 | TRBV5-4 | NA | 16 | TGTGCCAGCAGCTCCAAGGGACAGGGGGTAGGGTATGGCTACACCTTC | CASSSKGQGVGYGYTF
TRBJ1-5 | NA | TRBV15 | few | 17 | TGTGCCACCAGCAGAGATGTTCCGGTCTCGAGCAATCAGCCCCAGCATTTT | CATSRDVPVSSNQPQHF
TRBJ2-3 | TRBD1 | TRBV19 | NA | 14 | TGTGCCAGCTGGACAGGGGAGGTGACAGATACGCAGTATTTT | CASWTGEVTDTQYF
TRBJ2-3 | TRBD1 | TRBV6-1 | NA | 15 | TGTGCCAGCAGTTCTCTACAGGGGGCCTCAGATACGCAGTATTTT | CASSSLQGASDTQYF
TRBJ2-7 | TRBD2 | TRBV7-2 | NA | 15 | TGTGCCAGCAGCTCGACCGGGACTAGCTCGTACGAGCAGTACTTC | CASSSTGTSSYEQYF
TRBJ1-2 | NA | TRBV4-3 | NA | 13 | TGCGCCAGCAGCCAAGATGCGGGCTATGGCTACACCTTC | CASSQDAGYGYTF